The rows below give T cell receptor beta chains drawn from one sample of a study of T-cell reconstitution after alpha-beta-depleted transplantation in children. TCRdb independently ran MiXCR on the PCR reads; one entry per CDR3 protein. The table includes 85,000 to 120,000 distinct CDR3 sequences, under 7% detected once. The material sequenced was PBMCs, mostly from graft donor cells, taken 60 days after TCRalphabeta/CD19-depleted stem cell transplant. The receptors come from a female patient aged 2 to 10 who had a stem cell transplant for Fanconi anemia, so the T cells may come from the graft donor. Each CDR3 is given with its conserved first and last residue. D genes are given only for firm matches. Clone size is shown for a subset of rows, as once, few, many or a class of expanded clone.

D	V	size	J	DNA	CDR3
TRBD1	TRBV30	few	TRBJ2-7	TGTGCCTTGACAGGGGAAAAGGGAACCGACTACGAGCAGTACTTC	CALTGEKGTDYEQYF
TRBD1	TRBV12-3/TRBV12-4	few	TRBJ1-2	TGTGCCAGCAGTTGGGGGACAGAAGATGGCTACACCTTC	CASSWGTEDGYTF
TRBD1	TRBV7-9	many	TRBJ2-7	TGTGCCAGCAGCTTGACCGGGACAGGGAGTTACGAGCAGTACTTC	CASSLTGTGSYEQYF
.	TRBV7-8	many	TRBJ2-7	TGTGCCAGCAGCTTAGGGTGGGGGAGGGAGCAGTACTTC	CASSLGWGREQYF
.	TRBV28	many	TRBJ2-7	TGTGCCAGCAGTTTACCCGACGGCTACGAGCAGTACTTC	CASSLPDGYEQYF
.	TRBV24-1	many	TRBJ2-1	TGTGCCACCAGTGATTTGCGGACATACAATGAGCAGTTCTTC	CATSDLRTYNEQFF
.	TRBV12-3/TRBV12-4	many	TRBJ2-3	TGTGCCAGCGCCAGGAGGTCCACAGATACGCAGTATTTT	CASARRSTDTQYF
.	TRBV11-1	.	TRBJ2-7	TGTGCCAGCAGCTGGGGCGGTCCGATCGAGCAGTACTTC	CASSWGGPIEQYF
.	TRBV5-1	many	TRBJ2-1	TGCGCCAGCAGCTTGGTTGGAGCCGGGACCTACAATGAGCAGTTCTTC	CASSLVGAGTYNEQFF
TRBD2	TRBV3-1	.	TRBJ2-4	TGTGCCTGCAGTCACTCTAGCGGGGGGCCCTTTTTAGCCAAAAACATTCAGTACTTC	CACSHSSGGPFLAKNIQYF
TRBD2	TRBV5-1	many	TRBJ2-1	TGCGCCAGCAGCTTGTCGGGACTAGCGGGCAATGAGCAGTTCTTC	CASSLSGLAGNEQFF
TRBD1	TRBV29-1	.	TRBJ1-2	TGCAGCGTTGTCGGCAGGGGGTTTGGCTACACCTTC	CSVVGRGFGYTF
TRBD1	TRBV28	.	TRBJ1-2	TGTGCCAGCAGTTTGACCGGGACAGGGAGTGGCTACACCTTC	CASSLTGTGSGYTF
TRBD2	TRBV20-1	few	TRBJ2-5	TGCAGTGCTATGGGGACTACCGAGACCCAGTACTTC	CSAMGTTETQYF
TRBD2	TRBV14	few	TRBJ2-3	TGTGCCAGCAGCCCCTTACCTAGCGGGCAGACGGCAGATACGCAGTATTTT	CASSPLPSGQTADTQYF
.	TRBV7-2	.	TRBJ1-3	TGTGCCAGCAGCTTAGTAGCCGGAAACACCATATATTTT	CASSLVAGNTIYF
TRBD1	TRBV6-1	few	TRBJ2-5	TGTGCCAGCAGTCGGGACAGGGCCGGAGGGACCCAGTACTTC	CASSRDRAGGTQYF
.	TRBV6-5	many	TRBJ2-7	TGTGCCAGCAGTGTACTCGCCATGGGCGAGCAGTACTTC	CASSVLAMGEQYF